These 10 T cell receptor beta chains originate from one sample sequenced in a study of OX40 agonist ivuxolimab in advanced cancers. Assay used: immunoSEQ multiplex PCR; TCRdb lists only in-frame clones, some missing. The sample has some 50,000 clones, 88% seen once. This sample comprised CD4+ or CD8+ T cells sorted from blood, obtained in a trial of the OX40 agonist ivuxolimab. All receptors derive from an adult with an advanced solid tumor such as melanoma, head and neck, liver or kidney cancer.

CDR3 in amino acids: CASSGAGTQETQYF. The CDR3 DNA reads TGTGCCAGCAGTGGGGCTGGGACACAAGAGACCCAGTACTTC. This sequence joins TRBV25-1 and TRBJ2-5; tentative D call: TRBD1 (6 bases). The germline V and J ends were trimmed by 4 bases and 2 bases, with 11 bases remaining between them. The CDR3 is 14 amino acids. Germline V gene data show CDR1 as MGHDK and CDR2 as SYGVNS.

The chain joins TRBV6-4 to TRBJ2-3; 8 bases are a match to TRBD1. Losses at the gene ends were 8 bases for V and 0 bases for J; bases not matched to a gene: 7. The CDR3 contains 15 residues. Germline CDR1 is MRHNA and CDR2 is SNTAGT. The CDR3 here is CASRDRLSSTDTQYF. The CDR3 coding sequence is TGTGCCAGCCGGGACAGGTTATCTAGCACAGATACGCAGTATTTT.

This chain joins TRBV9 and TRBJ1-5, with a possible D match to TRBD1 (5 bases). CDR1 and CDR2 (germline): SGDLS, YYNGEE. The CDR3 loop spans 15 amino acids. The V end was cut by 0 bases, the J end by 1 base, with 8 bases between. The CDR3 loop is CASSVEGTSNQPQHF. CDR3 DNA sequence: TGTGCCAGCAGCGTAGAGGGGACGAGCAATCAGCCCCAGCATTTT.

This chain connects TRBV7-2 to TRBJ2-7; no clear D gene. Germline assignment: CDR1 SGHTA and CDR2 FQGNSA. Trimming cost V 4 bases and J 0 bases, with 7 bases left between them. There are 13 residues in the CDR3. CDR3 sequence: CASSSLPSYEQYF. CDR3 in DNA: TGTGCCAGCAGCTCACTCCCCTCCTACGAGCAGTACTTC.

The V gene is TRBV19, the J gene TRBJ2-7; 11 bases line up with TRBD2. The CDR3 is 14 amino acids. The germline CDR1 and CDR2 sequences are LNHDA and SQIVND (reference sequence). V lost 2 bases and J lost 3; bases outside the gene matches: 0. The DNA of the CDR3 is TGTGCCAGTAGTATAACTAGCGGGAGCTACGAGCAGTACTTC. Translation gives CASSITSGSYEQYF.

The chain recombines TRBV5-4 with TRBJ2-1; no clear D gene. V lost 0 bases, J lost 3 bases, and 4 bases lay in between. Per germline, CDR1 SGHNT and CDR2 YYREEE (reference sequence). The CDR3 spans 13 residues. CDR3 coding DNA: TGTGCCAGCAGCTTGGACAGCTACAATGAGCAGTTCTTC. Protein: CASSLDSYNEQFF.

The V call is TRBV30, the J call TRBJ2-1; unclear D gene. This CDR3 spans 11 amino acids. Germline V gene lookup returns CDR1 GTSNPN and CDR2 SVGIG (reference sequence). Trimming took off 0 bases at V and 12 bases at J, with 9 bases between the two ends. The CDR3 loop is CAWSVLGPQFF. As DNA, the CDR3 is TGTGCCTGGAGTGTACTTGGGCCGCAGTTCTTC.

The chain recombines TRBV11-2 with TRBJ2-3; D gene uncertain. V was cut by 2 bases and J by 2 bases, with 2 bases left in between. Germline V lookup: CDR1 SGHAT, CDR2 FQNNGV. CDR3 size: 12 residues. This CDR3 reads CASSLSTDTQYF. In DNA, the CDR3 is TGTGCCAGCAGCTTATCCACAGATACGCAGTATTTT. The complete variable domain, with remaining parts taken from reference TRBV11-2 and TRBJ2-3, reads EAGVAQSPRYKIIEKRQSVAFWCNPISGHATLYWYQQILGQGPKLLIQFQNNGVVDDSQLPKDRFSAERLKGVDSTLKIQPAKLEDSAVYLCASSLSTDTQYFGPGTRLTVL.

The gene calls are TRBV6-1 and TRBJ2-5, with D tentatively TRBD1 or TRBD2 (6 bases each). Trimming cost V 0 bases and J 9 bases, with 20 bases left between them. The length of the CDR3 is 16 residues. The germline CDR1 and CDR2 sequences are MNHNS and SASEGT. The CDR3: CASSEAGWGAALPQYF. CDR3 bases: TGTGCCAGCAGTGAAGCCGGTTGGGGGGCGGCGTTGCCCCAGTACTTC.

The rearrangement uses TRBV30 and TRBJ2-7; D possibly uses TRBD1 or TRBD2 (5 bases each). Germline V gene sequence: CDR1 GTSNPN, CDR2 SVGIG (reference sequence). The CDR3 is 11 residues long. V lost 0 bases and J lost 9, with 9 bases in between. The CDR3 DNA reads as TGTGCCTGGAGTGTAAGGGACCTGCAGTACTTC. It is translated as CAWSVRDLQYF.